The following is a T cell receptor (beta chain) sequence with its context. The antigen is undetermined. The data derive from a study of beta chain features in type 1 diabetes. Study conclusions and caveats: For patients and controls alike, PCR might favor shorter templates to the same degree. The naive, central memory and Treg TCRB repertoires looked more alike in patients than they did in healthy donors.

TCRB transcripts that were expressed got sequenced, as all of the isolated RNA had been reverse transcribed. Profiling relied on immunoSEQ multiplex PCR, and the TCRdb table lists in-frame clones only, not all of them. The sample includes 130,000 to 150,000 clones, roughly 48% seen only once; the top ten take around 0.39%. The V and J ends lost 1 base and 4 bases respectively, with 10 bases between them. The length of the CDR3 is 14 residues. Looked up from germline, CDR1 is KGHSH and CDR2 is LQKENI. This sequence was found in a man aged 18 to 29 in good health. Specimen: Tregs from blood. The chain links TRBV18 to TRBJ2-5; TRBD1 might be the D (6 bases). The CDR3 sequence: CASSPRDTGETQYF. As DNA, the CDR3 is TGTGCCAGCTCACCACGGGACACTGGAGAGACCCAGTACTTC.